This paragraph reports one TCR beta chain. The antigen remains unidentified. TCRdb's copy holds only in-frame clones and misses some; the assay was immunoSEQ multiplex PCR. The sample includes roughly 20,000 clones, nearly 99% seen only once; the top ten take 0.16%. The CDR3 is 14 residues long. Germline V gives CDR1 MNHNS, CDR2 SASEGT. Cells defined as naive were viable CD3+CD4+ or CD3+CD8+ and CCR7+CD45RA+CD45RO-CD95-CD27+CD28+. The related graft donor's blood sample was taken on the day of bone marrow donation. These data come from a study of T cells after posttransplantation cyclophosphamide. Study-wide results and caveats: Later blood repertoires were often dominated by clones from the donor CD8+ memory compartment. Skin or GI-infiltrating T cells shared few TRB sequences with blood. After PTCy, TRB diversity resembled that of CNI/methotrexate controls.

This sequence joins TRBV6-1 and TRBJ2-5; 9 nucleotides agree with TRBD1. With the DNA end fitting TRBJ2-7 better, the J assignment may be wrong. Sequenced input: naive CD4+ T cells sorted from PBMCs. The TCR comes from a man between 40 and 49 years old in good health, CMV-negative, and a related stem cell transplant donor. In nucleotides, the CDR3 is TGTGCCAGCAGTCCCCGGGACAGGGCCCACGAGCAGTACTTC. This sequence encodes CASSPRDRAHEQYF.